The 13 T cell receptor beta chains listed next were all sequenced from one sample in a study of identical twins. MiXCR, applied by TCRdb to the 5' RACE reads, yields one record per CDR3 protein. The sample consists of roughly 250,000 distinct CDR3 sequences, 6% to 8.5% of them appearing once. The sample was also reused in another study, on yellow fever vaccine responses in identical twins.

Material: CD8+ T cells sorted from blood. The receptors come from a woman aged 18-35 years in good health.

This clonotype was recorded many times. The chain employs TRBV15 and TRBJ2-7; D remains unclear. V lost 0 bases and J lost 6, with 6 bases in between. Germline-derived CDR1 and CDR2 are LNHNV and YYDKDF (reference sequence). This CDR3 comprises 12 residues. The CDR3 sequence: CATSRERSEQYF. CDR3 coding DNA: TGTGCCACCAGCAGAGAGAGGAGCGAGCAGTACTTC.

Only a few counts were recorded for this clonotype. The chain uses TRBV7-9 and TRBJ2-5, with 9 positions matching TRBD2. Germline CDR1 reads SEHNR; CDR2 reads FQNEAQ (reference sequence). There are 13 residues in the CDR3. The CDR3 DNA is TGTGCGGCGCTGGCTAGCGGGAAAGAGACCCAGTACTTC. Residues: CAALASGKETQYF.

This clonotype was observed many times. The rearrangement uses TRBV9 and TRBJ2-1; tentatively, D is TRBD2 (5 bases). Germline V gene lookup returns CDR1 SGDLS and CDR2 YYNGEE. Trimming took 6 bases from V and 0 from J, leaving 10 bases between them. The CDR3 is 14 amino acids. CDR3 sequence (DNA): TGTGCCAGCACCCTAGGGAGCTCCTACAATGAGCAGTTCTTC. It specifies CASTLGSSYNEQFF.

This clonotype was detected ten times or more. V is TRBV14 and J is TRBJ1-1; D is undetermined. Trimming removed 1 base from V and 4 bases from J, with 10 bases in between. Germline CDR1 is SGHDN and CDR2 is FVKESK. CDR3 length: 14 amino acids. The CDR3 loop is CASSQVAGFTEAFF. CDR3 DNA sequence: TGTGCCAGCAGCCAAGTTGCGGGGTTCACTGAAGCTTTCTTT.

The chain joins TRBV7-9 to TRBJ2-7; D perhaps matches TRBD1 (6 bases). This CDR3 is 15 amino acids long. CDR1 is SEHNR, CDR2 FQNEAQ, per germline (reference sequence). The V gene lost 5 bases and the J gene lost 7 bases, with 21 bases spanning the gap. Written as DNA, the CDR3 is TGTGCCAGCAGCGCCCCATTGGGACACCGTGGGGAGCAGTACGTC. Encoded protein: CASSAPLGHRGEQYV.

This clonotype was counted a few times. The J gene is TRBJ2-1, the V gene TRBV7-6; 12 bases fit TRBD2. The ends lost 5 bases at V and 2 bases at J; junction bases unmatched: 4. Germline assignment: CDR1 SGHVS and CDR2 FNYEAQ. The CDR3 totals 16 residues. The CDR3 reads CASSPLAGGTYNEQFF. The CDR3 DNA reads TGTGCCAGCAGCCCTCTAGCGGGAGGGACCTACAATGAGCAGTTCTTC.

This clonotype was seen at least ten times. The chain employs TRBV15 and TRBJ2-1, with D possibly matching TRBD1 (5 bases). This CDR3 is 17 amino acids long. V lost 0 bases and J 9 bases, leaving 21 bases between the germline ends. The germline V gene encodes CDR1 LNHNV and CDR2 YYDKDF (reference sequence). Written as DNA, the CDR3 is TGTGCCACCAGCAGAGATGACAAGGGGTTGGTACAAGTTGAGCAGTTCTTC. Protein sequence: CATSRDDKGLVQVEQFF.

The sample holds a few counts of this clonotype. The CDR3 region is CSKGLAGGQDTQYF. CDR3 sequence (DNA): TGCAGCAAGGGACTAGCGGGGGGGCAGGATACGCAGTATTTT. The V gene is TRBV29-1, the J gene TRBJ2-3, with 16 bases fitting TRBD2. This CDR3 contains 14 residues. The germline gives CDR1 SQVTM, CDR2 ANQGSEA. V lost 8 bases and J lost 6; bases outside the gene matches: 5.

This clonotype came up many times. V is TRBV5-6 and J is TRBJ2-1, with unresolved D. This CDR3 is 15 amino acids long. Looked up from germline, CDR1 is SGHDT and CDR2 is YYEEEE. Trimming cost V 5 bases and J 0 bases, with 12 bases left between them. CDR3 nucleotides: TGTGCCAGCAGTCTAGGGTCCCGCTCCTACAATGAGCAGTTCTTC. Translation gives CASSLGSRSYNEQFF.

This clonotype was seen repeatedly, ten times or more. The V and J genes are TRBV12-3 or TRBV12-4 and TRBJ1-5; D unclear. Trimming removed 3 bases at V and 3 bases at J, with 9 bases between. The CDR3 covers 14 residues. The CDR3 protein is CASSFTGFNQPQHF. The CDR3 nucleotides are TGTGCCAGCAGTTTCACGGGTTTCAATCAGCCCCAGCATTTT.

This clonotype was picked up many times. The genes are TRBV5-1 and TRBJ2-3, with 7 bases that match TRBD2. Germline assignment: CDR1 SGHRS and CDR2 YFSETQ. With 6 bases clipped from V and 0 bases from J, the junction kept 13 bases outside the gene matches. The CDR3 is 17 amino acids. The CDR3 sequence is CASKDRDYPTSTDTQYF. Here the CDR3 DNA reads TGCGCCAGCAAAGACCGGGACTACCCAACTAGCACAGATACGCAGTATTTT. The full variable domain, completed using reference TRBV5-1 and TRBJ2-3, is KAGVTQTPRYLIKTRGQQVTLSCSPISGHRSVSWYQQTPGQGLQFLFEYFSETQRNKGNFPGRFSGRQFSNSRSEMNVSTLELGDSALYLCASKDRDYPTSTDTQYFGPGTRLTVL.

V gene TRBV5-6 combines with J gene TRBJ2-4; 8 positions agree with TRBD2. The CDR3 is 14 amino acids. Per germline, CDR1 SGHDT and CDR2 YYEEEE. V was clipped by 0 bases and J by 5 bases; unmatched bases: 1. DNA for the CDR3: TGTGCCAGCAGCTTGGTACTAGCGGAAAACATTCAGTACTTC. Residues: CASSLVLAENIQYF.

This clonotype was seen many times. The V call is TRBV12-3 or TRBV12-4, the J call TRBJ2-1; 9 bases line up with TRBD1. This CDR3 region has 14 residues. After removal of 5 bases from V and 6 bases from J, the junction contained 5 bases not matched to a gene. CDR3 residues: CASSKTGQGNEQFF. The CDR3 coding sequence is TGTGCCAGCAGTAAGACGGGACAGGGCAATGAGCAGTTCTTC.